One and the same sample provided the 18 T cell receptor beta chains below, sequenced in a study of cytomegalovirus exposure and HLA in healthy donors. The PCR ran on 60 Vbeta and 13 Jbeta primers. Generated by immunoSEQ multiplex PCR, the TCRdb table keeps only in-frame clones and is missing some. This sample contains fewer than 150,000 clones. The sample was PBMCs. The source is a woman aged 55 to 70 in good health and CMV-seronegative.

The rearrangement uses TRBV9 and TRBJ2-7; TRBD2 matches at 10 bases. The CDR3 spans 15 residues. With 3 bases clipped from V and 7 bases from J, the junction kept 10 bases outside the gene matches. Germline V gives CDR1 SGDLS, CDR2 YYNGEE. Here the CDR3 DNA reads TGTGCCAGCAGCGCGTCAGCGGGAGGGAAGGAGGAGCAGTACTTC. It codes for CASSASAGGKEEQYF.

The gene calls are TRBV12-2 and TRBJ2-1; the DNA was not used to check the table's D call, TRBD1. TRBV12-2 constitutes a pseudogene. The CDR3 has 15 amino acids. CDR3 loop: CASRLIPTGENEQFF. CDR3 DNA: TGTGCAAGTCGCTTAATACCGACAGGGGAAAATGAGCAGTTCTTC.

V and J are TRBV28 and TRBJ1-1; D remains unclear. V lost 6 bases to trimming and J lost 3 bases, with 2 bases between them. The CDR3 is made up of 10 amino acids. Germline assignment: CDR1 MDHEN and CDR2 SYDVKM. CDR3 in DNA: TGTGCCAGCAGCTACACTGAAGCTTTCTTT. This translates into CASSYTEAFF.

The genes are TRBV4-1 and TRBJ2-1; 8 bases agree with TRBD2. The CDR3 is made up of 13 amino acids. V dropped 4 bases and J dropped 10; count of bases not matched to a gene: 6. Per the germline V gene, CDR1 is MGHRA and CDR2 is YSYEKL. The CDR3 nucleotides are TGCGCCAGCAGCCCGTTGGGGACTAGGGAGCAGTTCTTC. It is translated as CASSPLGTREQFF.

The rearrangement uses TRBV5-1 and TRBJ1-1; 8 nucleotides match TRBD1. Looked up from germline, CDR1 is SGHRS and CDR2 is YFSETQ. Trimming at V came to 0 bases and at J to 4 bases, leaving 2 bases not matched to a gene. This CDR3 region has 14 residues. The CDR3 loop reads CASSLGTGSTEAFF. CDR3 bases: TGCGCCAGCAGCTTGGGGACAGGGAGCACTGAAGCTTTCTTT.

The chain employs TRBV5-1 and TRBJ1-1, with D possibly matching TRBD1 (5 bases). The CDR3 spans 16 residues. Germline CDR1 and CDR2: SGHRS and YFSETQ. The V end was cut by 4 bases, the J end by 1 base, with 17 bases between. Written as DNA, the CDR3 is TGCGCCAGCAGCCCCATAGGTCAGGGCCAGAACACTGAAGCTTTCTTT. The encoded protein is CASSPIGQGQNTEAFF.

The V and J genes are TRBV15 and TRBJ1-1, with D perhaps TRBD1 (5 bases). This CDR3 comprises 13 residues. Germline CDR1 LNHNV, CDR2 YYDKDF (reference sequence). V lost 5 bases and J lost 8, with 15 bases in between. The CDR3 DNA sequence: TGTGCCACCAGCCTAGTGGGTGACAGCGAAGCTTTCTTT. This sequence encodes CATSLVGDSEAFF.

This chain links TRBV9 with TRBJ1-5; 7 nucleotides line up with TRBD1. V shed 3 bases, J shed 2 bases, and the junction held 2 bases outside the gene matches. The V gene's germline CDR1 is SGDLS and CDR2 YYNGEE. CDR3 length: 14 residues. Here the CDR3 reads CASSAGTGNQPQHF. The CDR3 region has the DNA TGTGCCAGCAGCGCTGGGACAGGCAATCAGCCCCAGCATTTT.

The chain carries TRBV27 and TRBJ2-7, with 7 bases aligning to TRBD2. V shed 0 bases and J 0 bases; nucleotides not matched to a gene: 5. Germline V gene sequence: CDR1 MNHEY, CDR2 SMNVEV (reference sequence). The CDR3 extends over 16 amino acids. CDR3 in DNA: TGTGCCAGCAGTTTATCTGGCGGGGGTTACTCCTACGAGCAGTACTTC. Its translation: CASSLSGGGYSYEQYF.

The V call is TRBV19, the J call TRBJ1-2, with D unclear. V gave up 3 bases and J gave up 6 bases, with 11 bases separating them. Per the germline V gene, CDR1 is LNHDA and CDR2 is SQIVND (reference sequence). The CDR3 runs 13 residues. CDR3 coding DNA: TGTGCCAGTAGTATGGAGGGTCCAAATGGCTACACCTTC. It specifies CASSMEGPNGYTF.

The genes are TRBV5-4 and TRBJ2-1; 14 nucleotides line up with TRBD2. Germline V lookup: CDR1 SGHNT, CDR2 YYREEE (reference sequence). The trim removed 3 bases at V and 6 bases at J, leaving 8 bases unmatched. The CDR3 length is 17 residues. This CDR3 reads CASSSGLAGVLPNEQFF. CDR3 in DNA: TGTGCCAGCAGCTCGGGACTAGCGGGAGTATTACCCAATGAGCAGTTCTTC.

The chain links TRBV4-1 to TRBJ2-7; 9 nucleotides line up with TRBD2. The CDR3 extends over 16 amino acids. Trimming removed 2 bases from V and 0 bases from J; junction bases left unmatched: 5. Germline loops: CDR1 MGHRA, CDR2 YSYEKL. CDR3 loop: CASSQSPGLASYEQYF. CDR3 nucleotide sequence: TGCGCCAGCAGCCAATCCCCGGGACTAGCCTCCTACGAGCAGTACTTC.

The chain links TRBV6-5 to TRBJ1-1, with 7 bases lining up with TRBD1. After removal of 4 bases from V and 1 base from J, the junction contained 0 bases not matched to a gene. Germline V CDR1 and CDR2: MNHEY, SVGAGI. The length of the CDR3 is 13 residues. The CDR3 is CASSWTGNTEAFF. DNA of the CDR3: TGTGCCAGCAGTTGGACAGGGAACACTGAAGCTTTCTTT.

V is TRBV2 and J is TRBJ1-3, with 9 positions matching TRBD1. Germline V CDR1 and CDR2: SNHLY, FYNNEI. The CDR3 spans 15 residues. Trimming at V came to 3 bases and at J to 8 bases, leaving 8 bases not matched to a gene. CDR3 loop: CASSDGVGTGYTIYF. CDR3 sequence (DNA): TGTGCCAGCAGTGATGGAGTGGGGACAGGGTACACCATATATTTT.

The CDR3 DNA sequence: TGTGCCTGGAGCCCGGAGGGGGCGAACACTGAAGCTTTCTTT. Translating gives CAWSPEGANTEAFF. The V call is TRBV30, the J call TRBJ1-1; TRBD1 matches at 7 bases. CDR1 GTSNPN and CDR2 SVGIG come from the germline V gene (reference sequence). This CDR3 has 14 amino acids. Losses at the gene ends were 3 bases for V and 1 base for J; bases not matched to a gene: 5. Looking up the rest from reference TRBV30 and TRBJ1-1 gives the full variable domain: SQTIHQWPATLVQPVGSPLSLECTVEGTSNPNLYWYRQAAGRGLQLLFYSVGIGQISSEVPQNLSASRPQDRQFILSSKKLLLSDSGFYLCAWSPEGANTEAFFGQGTRLTVV.

The rearrangement uses TRBV2 and TRBJ2-2; 10 nucleotides align to TRBD1. Germline assignment: CDR1 SNHLY and CDR2 FYNNEI. The trim removed 5 bases at V and 2 bases at J, leaving 8 bases unmatched. This CDR3 region has 17 residues. DNA for the CDR3: TGTGCCAGCAGTACGTTCGGACAGGGGGGTAACACCGGGGAGCTGTTTTTT. It specifies CASSTFGQGGNTGELFF.

The chain employs TRBV4-1 and TRBJ1-2; D remains ambiguous. The CDR3 covers 14 residues. V was trimmed by 0 bases and J by 4 bases, leaving 9 bases between them. Germline V gives CDR1 MGHRA, CDR2 YSYEKL. The CDR3 loop reads CASSQEGRIYGYTF. As DNA, the CDR3 is TGCGCCAGCAGCCAAGAAGGGAGAATCTATGGCTACACCTTC.

V usage is TRBV6-1 and J usage is TRBJ2-2; 9 bases are a match to TRBD1. The CDR3 is 15 amino acids. Trimming took 6 bases from V and 3 from J; bases not matched to a gene: 5. The germline V gene encodes CDR1 MNHNS and CDR2 SASEGT. The CDR3 loop reads CASRLQGADTGELFF. For the CDR3, the DNA is TGTGCCAGCAGACTACAGGGGGCGGACACCGGGGAGCTGTTTTTT.